Listed below are T cell receptor beta chains from one sample, sequenced in a study of OX40 agonist ivuxolimab in advanced cancers. Only in-frame clones appear in the TCRdb table, and some are missing; sequencing was by immunoSEQ multiplex PCR. The repertoire holds about 79,000 clones, with roughly 94% as singletons. The sample was CD4+ or CD8+ T cells sorted from blood, taken in a trial of the OX40 agonist ivuxolimab. The receptors shown here come from an adult with an advanced solid tumor such as melanoma, head and neck, liver or kidney cancer. Both conserved end residues are part of each CDR3. D genes are given only for firm matches. Clone size is given for some rows only: seen once, a few or many times, or a class if the clone is expanded.

v_call,j_call,clone_size,d_call,cdr3_aa,cdr3_nt
TRBV19,TRBJ2-2,.,.,CASEAGELFF,TGTGCCAGTGAGGCCGGGGAGCTGTTTTTT
TRBV7-9,TRBJ1-1,.,.,CASSLRDTRFGAFF,TGTGCCAGCAGTCTACGGGACACCCGGTTTGGAGCTTTCTTT
TRBV28,TRBJ2-7,once,.,CASSLEVGSYEQYF,TGTGCCAGCAGTTTGGAGGTGGGCTCCTACGAGCAGTACTTC
TRBV28,TRBJ2-5,.,.,CASSLSGKSLQETQYF,TGTGCCAGCAGTTTATCTGGCAAAAGCCTCCAGGAGACCCAGTACTTC
TRBV27,TRBJ2-1,.,TRBD2,CASSLSGGSSYNEQFF,TGTGCCAGCAGTTTATCCGGCGGGAGCTCCTACAATGAGCAGTTCTTC
TRBV6-1,TRBJ2-3,.,TRBD2,CASRERGLSTDTQYF,TGTGCCAGCAGGGAGCGGGGCCTTAGCACAGATACGCAGTATTTT
TRBV5-6,TRBJ1-2,.,.,CASSLWGVDGYTF,TGTGCCAGCAGCTTGTGGGGGGTGGATGGCTACACCTTC
TRBV28,TRBJ1-5,.,TRBD1,CASNRQGATNQPQHF,TGTGCCAGTAACCGACAGGGGGCCACTAATCAGCCCCAGCATTTT
TRBV28,TRBJ2-5,.,.,CASQGLDRETQYF,TGTGCCAGCCAGGGTCTTGATCGAGAGACCCAGTACTTC
TRBV2,TRBJ2-1,.,TRBD2,CASSVGSGTKGVQVDNEQFF,TGTGCCAGCAGTGTGGGTAGCGGGACGAAAGGGGTTCAAGTCGACAATGAGCAGTTCTTC
TRBV6-1,TRBJ2-3,.,.,CASSEDWSDTDTQYF,TGTGCCAGCAGTGAAGATTGGAGTGACACAGATACGCAGTATTTT
TRBV4-3,TRBJ2-7,.,TRBD2,CASSLRTSGVTYEQYF,TGCGCCAGCAGCCTTAGGACTAGCGGGGTGACCTACGAGCAGTACTTC
TRBV5-1,TRBJ2-7,.,TRBD1,CASSQWTGETPYEQYF,TGCGCCAGCAGCCAATGGACAGGGGAGACTCCCTACGAGCAGTACTTC
TRBV7-2,TRBJ1-5,.,TRBD1,CASSHGTGIQHF,TGTGCCAGCAGCCACGGGACAGGGATCCAGCATTTT
TRBV28,TRBJ1-3,.,TRBD1,CASRGGSSGNTIYF,TGTGCCAGCAGAGGGGGCAGCTCTGGAAACACCATATATTTT
TRBV7-9,TRBJ2-7,.,TRBD1,CASSIGTGYEQYF,TGTGCCAGCAGCATTGGGACAGGCTACGAGCAGTACTTC
TRBV27,TRBJ2-7,.,.,CASRGGSSYEQYF,TGTGCCAGCAGGGGGGGCAGTTCCTACGAGCAGTACTTC
TRBV7-8,TRBJ2-1,.,TRBD2,CASSLAGSGRPAFSDEQFF,TGTGCCAGCAGCTTAGCTGGTAGCGGGAGGCCAGCATTTTCCGATGAGCAGTTCTTC
TRBV6-6,TRBJ2-7,.,TRBD2,CASSYRLAGAHEQYF,TGTGCCAGCAGTTACCGGCTAGCGGGGGCCCACGAGCAGTACTTC
TRBV9,TRBJ2-7,.,.,CASSVGAGYEQYF,TGTGCCAGCAGCGTAGGGGCGGGATACGAGCAGTACTTC
TRBV5-6,TRBJ2-7,.,.,CASSSNSGVGSYEQYF,TGTGCCAGCAGCTCTAACTCGGGGGTGGGGTCCTACGAGCAGTACTTC
TRBV10-3,TRBJ1-1,.,.,CAISESLQTGSGAEAFF,TGTGCCATCAGTGAGTCCCTCCAGACGGGGAGTGGGGCTGAAGCTTTCTTT
TRBV5-6,TRBJ2-3,.,.,CASSLETSLALQYF,TGTGCCAGCAGCTTGGAGACTTCCTTAGCGCTGCAGTATTTT
TRBV28,TRBJ2-2,.,.,CASSPLGSGTGELFF,TGTGCCAGCAGCCCCTTAGGTAGCGGCACCGGGGAGCTGTTTTTT
TRBV6-1,TRBJ2-3,.,.,CASAGVPSDTQYF,TGTGCCAGCGCCGGTGTTCCGTCAGATACGCAGTATTTT
TRBV7-2,TRBJ1-2,once,.,CASSISGSDYGYTF,TGTGCCAGCAGCATCTCAGGGTCTGACTATGGCTACACCTTC
TRBV29-1,TRBJ2-7,.,TRBD1,CSVEVNRDSPYEQYF,TGCAGCGTTGAAGTTAATCGGGACAGCCCATACGAGCAGTACTTC
TRBV28,TRBJ2-1,once,TRBD2,CASSTLAGGYSYNEQFF,TGTGCCAGCAGTACCTTAGCGGGGGGTTACTCCTACAATGAGCAGTTCTTC
TRBV10-2,TRBJ2-2,.,.,CASSEIGPAVTGELFF,TGCGCCAGCAGTGAGATAGGCCCGGCGGTCACCGGGGAGCTGTTTTTT
TRBV19,TRBJ2-3,once,.,CATRESQLSSTDTQYF,TGTGCCACCCGGGAGTCCCAACTATCTAGCACAGATACGCAGTATTTT
TRBV9,TRBJ2-1,.,TRBD1,CASSAKITGVGEQFF,TGTGCCAGCAGCGCGAAGATAACAGGGGTCGGGGAGCAGTTCTTC
TRBV5-1,TRBJ2-7,.,.,CASSPDSAYEQYF,TGCGCCAGCAGCCCGGACAGCGCCTACGAGCAGTACTTC
TRBV5-1,TRBJ2-5,.,TRBD2,CASSLVPGGETQYF,TGCGCCAGCAGCTTGGTTCCGGGAGGGGAGACCCAGTACTTC
TRBV19,TRBJ2-7,.,TRBD2,CASSTRTRTEQYF,TGTGCCAGTAGTACCCGGACTAGAACCGAGCAGTACTTC
TRBV4-1,TRBJ2-1,once,.,CASSQDGFGGNEQFF,TGCGCCAGCAGCCAAGATGGGTTTGGGGGCAATGAGCAGTTCTTC
TRBV5-5,TRBJ2-7,.,.,CASSLDGSFGEQYF,TGTGCCAGCAGCTTGGATGGTAGCTTCGGCGAGCAGTACTTC
TRBV4-3,TRBJ2-7,.,TRBD1,CASSQDRTGSTYEQYF,TGCGCCAGCAGCCAAGATAGGACAGGGAGTACCTACGAGCAGTACTTC
TRBV6-5,TRBJ2-7,.,TRBD1,CASSLGQGSEQYF,TGTGCCAGCAGCTTGGGACAGGGCAGCGAGCAGTACTTC
TRBV5-6,TRBJ2-7,.,TRBD2,CASSRGLDAHEQYF,TGTGCCAGCAGCCGAGGACTAGACGCCCACGAGCAGTACTTC